What follows are 28 T cell receptor beta chains derived from one specimen sequenced in a study of cytomegalovirus exposure and HLA in healthy donors. The PCR ran on 60 Vbeta and 13 Jbeta primers. Assay used: immunoSEQ multiplex PCR; TCRdb lists only in-frame clones, some missing. The sample carries 50,000 to 70,000 clones, less than 65% recorded once. Sequences were obtained from PBMCs. These receptors came from a man younger than 45 in good health and CMV-seronegative.

This clone appeared a single time. This chain connects TRBV29-1 to TRBJ2-7, with TRBD1 matching over 8 bases. Germline V lookup: CDR1 SQVTM, CDR2 ANQGSEA. V was pared by 4 bases and J by 9 bases, with 8 bases of the junction left unmatched. The CDR3 has 12 amino acids. The CDR3 DNA reads TGCAGCGTTGCGACAGGGGATAGGGTGCAGTACTTC. This sequence encodes CSVATGDRVQYF.

The rearrangement uses TRBV5-3 and TRBJ2-1; TRBD2 matches 7 bases. TRBV5-3 is sorted into the ORF group, with uncertain function. Trimming took 4 bases from V and 8 from J; bases not matched to a gene: 9. The CDR3 loop spans 14 amino acids. The CDR3 sequence: CARSRVRGFDEQFF. The CDR3 nucleotides are TGTGCCAGAAGCCGAGTGCGGGGGTTCGATGAGCAGTTCTTC.

This chain links TRBV10-1 with TRBJ2-7; tentative D call: TRBD1 (6 bases). CDR1 and CDR2 (germline): WNHNN, SYGVQD (reference sequence). This CDR3 contains 17 residues. Trimming removed 3 bases from V and 2 bases from J, with 20 bases in between. CDR3: CASSDPDPGQGAYEQYF. The CDR3 DNA reads as TGCGCCAGCAGTGACCCCGATCCGGGACAAGGGGCCTACGAGCAGTACTTC.

The chain has TRBV7-9 and TRBJ1-5, with D maybe TRBD1 (6 bases). This CDR3 has 15 residues. Trimming shortened V by 1 base and J by 3 bases, and 10 bases separated the two germline ends. Germline CDR1 is SEHNR and CDR2 is FQNEAQ (reference sequence). The DNA for the CDR3 is TGTGCCAGCAGCTTAGAGGGACACCCCAATCAGCCCCAGCATTTT. It codes for CASSLEGHPNQPQHF.

This chain joins TRBV7-2 and TRBJ2-5, with 10 nucleotides matching TRBD2. V was clipped by 5 bases and J by 5 bases; unmatched bases: 5. The CDR3 is 14 amino acids. In germline, CDR1 is SGHTA, CDR2 FQGNSA. For the CDR3, the DNA is TGTGCCAGCAGCCTAGGACTAGCGGCCGAGACCCAGTACTTC. It specifies CASSLGLAAETQYF.

This clone appeared a few times. The chain carries TRBV9 and TRBJ1-4; 10 bases agree with TRBD1. Looked up from germline, CDR1 is SGDLS and CDR2 is YYNGEE. The CDR3 sequence is 17 residues long. Trimming at V came to 0 bases and at J to 7 bases, leaving 9 bases not matched to a gene. The CDR3 DNA reads as TGTGCCAGCAGCGTAGCCCCCCCCGACAGGGGGCGTGAAAAACTGTTTTTT. Translation gives CASSVAPPDRGREKLFF. Combining the CDR3 with reference TRBV9 and TRBJ1-4 gives the whole variable domain DSGVTQTPKHLITATGQRVTLRCSPRSGDLSVYWYQQSLDQGLQFLIQYYNGEERAKGNILERFSAQQFPDLHSELNLSSLELGDSALYFCASSVAPPDRGREKLFFGSGTQLSVL.

V usage is TRBV14 and J usage is TRBJ1-2; D uncertain. The CDR3 has 12 amino acids. Germline CDR1 reads SGHDN; CDR2 reads FVKESK. V lost 0 bases to trimming and J lost 8 bases, with 7 bases between them. The CDR3 protein is CASSQEELGYTF. The CDR3 nucleotides read TGTGCCAGCAGCCAAGAAGAACTCGGCTACACCTTC.

The chain uses TRBV2 and TRBJ2-5; 8 bases align to TRBD2. V lost 1 base, J lost 5 bases, and 6 bases stayed unmatched. CDR3 length: 15 amino acids. Germline values: CDR1 SNHLY, CDR2 FYNNEI. The CDR3 coding sequence is TGTGCCAGCAGTGAAGACGGGGGGGCGAGGGAGACCCAGTACTTC. It yields the protein CASSEDGGARETQYF.

V usage is TRBV4-1 and J usage is TRBJ1-2; no clear D gene. The V gene lost 0 bases and the J gene lost 4 bases, with 12 bases spanning the gap. CDR3 length equals 15 residues. From germline, CDR1 is MGHRA and CDR2 YSYEKL. As DNA, the CDR3 is TGCGCCAGCAGCCAAGATCGAGAGGTTTCCTATGGCTACACCTTC. As protein: CASSQDREVSYGYTF.

The chain has TRBV2 and TRBJ2-3; 8 nucleotides match TRBD1. The germline V gene has CDR1 SNHLY and CDR2 FYNNEI. V shed 5 bases, J shed 2 bases, and the junction held 3 bases outside the gene matches. The CDR3 is 14 amino acids. This CDR3 reads CASSRTGLTDTQYF. CDR3 nucleotide sequence: TGTGCCAGCAGTCGGACAGGGCTCACAGATACGCAGTATTTT. Using reference TRBV2 and TRBJ2-3 for the parts outside the CDR3, the full variable domain is EPEVTQTPSHQVTQMGQEVILRCVPISNHLYFYWYRQILGQKVEFLVSFYNNEISEKSEIFDDQFSVERPDGSNFTLKIRSTKLEDSAMYFCASSRTGLTDTQYFGPGTRLTVL.

This chain joins TRBV25-1 and TRBJ2-7, with TRBD2 matching 7 bases. In germline, CDR1 is MGHDK, CDR2 SYGVNS. The J segment lost 7 bases and the V segment lost 10 bases, leaving 7 bases of the junction unmatched. CDR3 size: 11 residues. CDR3 nucleotides: TGTGCCACCTCGCCGGGGGGAGAGCAGTACTTC. Translated, it gives CATSPGGEQYF.

This chain uses TRBV9 with TRBJ2-7, with a weak D call TRBD2 (6 bases). Germline assignment: CDR1 SGDLS and CDR2 YYNGEE. This CDR3 has 15 residues. V was cut by 1 base and J by 4 bases, with 15 bases left in between. The CDR3 sequence is CASSVRGGAGYEQYF. CDR3 sequence (DNA): TGTGCCAGCAGCGTACGTGGAGGGGCGGGTTACGAGCAGTACTTC.

This chain connects TRBV6-5 to TRBJ2-5; TRBD1 agrees at 8 bases. This CDR3 spans 14 amino acids. Germline CDR1 and CDR2: MNHEY and SVGAGI. Trimming removed 6 bases from V and 7 bases from J; junction bases left unmatched: 10. Written as DNA, the CDR3 is TGTGCCAGCAGCCCCAGGGGGCGCGGGTCGACCCAGTACTTC. It translates to CASSPRGRGSTQYF.

The chain is built from TRBV7-9 and TRBJ2-7; the match to TRBD1 covers 7 bases. The CDR3 is made up of 13 amino acids. J was trimmed by 3 bases and V by 5 bases; bases with no gene match: 4. Germline V gives CDR1 SEHNR, CDR2 FQNEAQ (reference sequence). The CDR3 sequence is CASSPGQNYEQYF. DNA for the CDR3: TGTGCCAGCAGCCCGGGACAGAACTACGAGCAGTACTTC.

This chain connects TRBV29-1 to TRBJ2-2; D gene ambiguous. This CDR3 contains 13 residues. The V end was cut by 0 bases, the J end by 6 bases, with 8 bases between. Germline V gene lookup returns CDR1 SQVTM and CDR2 ANQGSEA. CDR3 nucleotide sequence: TGCAGCGTTGAAGATCCAGAACCCGGGGAGCTGTTTTTT. Translating gives CSVEDPEPGELFF.

The chain links TRBV10-1 to TRBJ1-6, with D perhaps matching TRBD1 (6 bases). The V end lost 3 bases, the J end lost 8 bases, and 17 bases lay between the germline ends. This CDR3 has 16 residues. The germline CDR1 and CDR2 sequences are WNHNN and SYGVQD (reference sequence). The CDR3: CASSDRTGRGHSPLHF. DNA of the CDR3: TGCGCCAGCAGTGATCGGACCGGGCGGGGGCATTCACCCCTCCACTTT.

The chain combines TRBV30 with TRBJ2-7; D is unclear. The V and J ends lost 0 bases and 7 bases respectively, with 10 bases between them. Germline CDR1 reads GTSNPN; CDR2 reads SVGIG (reference sequence). This CDR3 is built from 12 residues. CDR3 in amino acids: CAWSVSHAEQYF. Written as DNA, the CDR3 is TGTGCCTGGAGTGTAAGCCACGCAGAGCAGTACTTC. The variable domain in full, completed from reference TRBV30 and TRBJ2-7, reads SQTIHQWPATLVQPVGSPLSLECTVEGTSNPNLYWYRQAAGRGLQLLFYSVGIGQISSEVPQNLSASRPQDRQFILSSKKLLLSDSGFYLCAWSVSHAEQYFGPGTRLTVT.

This rearrangement joins TRBV10-3 to TRBJ1-1, with 7 bases identical to TRBD1. Germline CDR1 and CDR2: ENHRY and SYGVKD. The CDR3 has 16 amino acids. V gave up 2 bases and J gave up 0 bases; unmatched junction bases: 6. CDR3 in DNA: TGTGCCATCAGTGAGGATACCGGGACAGTGAACACTGAAGCTTTCTTT. Translating it yields CAISEDTGTVNTEAFF.

This chain joins TRBV7-2 and TRBJ1-2; 9 positions agree with TRBD1. The CDR3 contains 15 residues. Trimming cost V 5 bases and J 2 bases; bases outside gene matches: 6. CDR1 and CDR2 (germline): SGHTA, FQGNSA. For the CDR3, the DNA is TGTGCCAGCAGCGTGGGGACAGGGCCGAACTATGGCTACACCTTC. Its translation is CASSVGTGPNYGYTF. The full variable domain, with the rest looked up from reference TRBV7-2 and TRBJ1-2, is GAGVSQSPSNKVTEKGKDVELRCDPISGHTALYWYRQSLGQGLEFLIYFQGNSAPDKSGLPSDRFSAERTGGSVSTLTIQRTQQEDSAVYLCASSVGTGPNYGYTFGSGTRLTVV.

This chain links TRBV2 with TRBJ2-1, with D tentatively TRBD2 (6 bases). Between the trimmed V and J ends, which lost 5 bases and 1 base, there was a span of 9 bases. This CDR3 is built from 14 residues. Per the germline V gene, CDR1 is SNHLY and CDR2 is FYNNEI. In DNA, the CDR3 is TGTGCCAGCAGTCCGGAGGGGTCCTACAATGAGCAGTTCTTC. This encodes CASSPEGSYNEQFF.

The V and J genes are TRBV5-4 and TRBJ2-3; D possibly corresponds to TRBD1 (5 bases). This CDR3 is built from 18 residues. The V end lost 0 bases, the J end lost 3 bases, and 20 bases lay between the germline ends. CDR1 and CDR2 (germline): SGHNT, YYREEE (reference sequence). CDR3 sequence reads: CASSLAGARVVGTDTQYF. Here the CDR3 DNA reads TGTGCCAGCAGCTTGGCTGGGGCTCGGGTTGTTGGAACAGATACGCAGTATTTT.

The chain uses TRBV10-3 and TRBJ2-1; 12 bases are shared with TRBD1. The CDR3 has 13 residues. Germline CDR1 reads ENHRY; CDR2 reads SYGVKD. J was trimmed by 9 bases and V by 9 bases; bases with no gene match: 6. For the CDR3, the DNA is TGTGCCATTCCGGGACAGGGGGCTGGTGAGCAGTTCTTC. It specifies CAIPGQGAGEQFF.

V and J are TRBV30 and TRBJ2-4; weak D call: TRBD1 (5 bases). The CDR3 spans 11 residues. V lost 4 bases to trimming and J lost 9 bases, with 10 bases between them. Germline CDR1 is GTSNPN and CDR2 is SVGIG (reference sequence). CDR3 DNA sequence: TGTGCCTGGAAGGGGTGGGGCATTCAGTACTTC. Its protein is CAWKGWGIQYF.

The J gene is TRBJ2-6, the V gene TRBV19, with TRBD2 as a possible D gene (5 bases). The V end was cut by 8 bases, the J end by 0 bases, with 8 bases between. CDR1 and CDR2 (germline): LNHDA, SQIVND (reference sequence). This CDR3 contains 14 residues. The CDR3 nucleotides are TGTGCCAGTCTAGCCCGCTCTGGGGCCAACGTCCTGACTTTC. It encodes CASLARSGANVLTF.

This chain connects TRBV28 to TRBJ1-1, with a tentative D call TRBD1 (5 bases). V was shortened by 1 base and J by 11 bases, with 11 bases between the two germline ends. CDR3 length: 12 residues. Per germline, CDR1 MDHEN and CDR2 SYDVKM. CDR3 DNA sequence: TGTGCCAGCAGTTTATATCAGGGCTGGGCTTTCTTT. Translated: CASSLYQGWAFF. The variable domain in full, with the rest retrieved from reference TRBV28 and TRBJ1-1, is DVKVTQSSRYLVKRTGEKVFLECVQDMDHENMFWYRQDPGLGLRLIYFSYDVKMKEKGDIPEGYSVSREKKERFSLILESASTNQTSMYLCASSLYQGWAFFGQGTRLTVV.

The chain carries TRBV6-1 and TRBJ2-3; TRBD1 agrees at 9 bases. Trimming took 6 bases from V and 0 from J; bases not matched to a gene: 4. CDR1 and CDR2 (germline): MNHNS, SASEGT. The CDR3 is 15 residues long. The CDR3 sequence is CASSWTGDSTDTQYF. CDR3 coding DNA: TGTGCCAGCAGCTGGACAGGGGATAGCACAGATACGCAGTATTTT.

J is TRBJ2-7 and V is TRBV2; 8 positions agree with TRBD2. This CDR3 has 15 amino acids. Trimming at V came to 2 bases and at J to 2 bases, leaving 5 bases not matched to a gene. The germline gives CDR1 SNHLY, CDR2 FYNNEI. The CDR3 DNA is TGTGCCAGCAGTGAATTAGGTAGCGGGGCCTACGAGCAGTACTTC. Translation: CASSELGSGAYEQYF. Looking up the rest from reference TRBV2 and TRBJ2-7 gives the full variable domain: EPEVTQTPSHQVTQMGQEVILRCVPISNHLYFYWYRQILGQKVEFLVSFYNNEISEKSEIFDDQFSVERPDGSNFTLKIRSTKLEDSAMYFCASSELGSGAYEQYFGPGTRLTVT.

The rearrangement uses TRBV5-3 and TRBJ2-7; TRBD1 matches at 9 bases. TRBV5-3 counts as an open reading frame of uncertain function. The CDR3 loop spans 17 amino acids. Trimming cost V 10 bases and J 3 bases; bases outside gene matches: 20. The CDR3 DNA sequence: TGTGCCTCGTTGGCACTCGACATCGGACAGGGGATCTACGAGCAGTACTTC. This gives the protein CASLALDIGQGIYEQYF.